This T cell receptor beta chain comes out of a study of CD8+ T cells in alopecia areata. Study observations and caveats: Scalp sample sequencing also detects resident alphabeta T cells of normal skin. More clonal than normal scalp was lesional scalp, particularly alopecia totalis/universalis. The study found TCR sharing across patients less clear than in mice, possibly for HLA reasons.

Lesional scalp tissue (obtained by punch biopsy) and peripheral blood were collected from alopecia areata patients. In each case, RNA was isolated and then reverse transcribed into cDNA as the sequencing template. Sequencing was performed with immunoSEQ multiplex PCR; in TCRdb, only in-frame clones are kept and a portion is missing. The sample has about 250,000 clones, 67% seen once. On this clone: The antigen remains undetermined.

CDR1 is SNHLY, CDR2 FYNNEI, per germline. The germline V and J ends were trimmed by 5 bases and 7 bases, with 14 bases remaining between them. The CDR3 sequence is 14 residues long. The rearrangement joins TRBV2 to TRBJ1-4; a weak D match, TRBD1 (6 bases). The sequenced sample was CD4+ T cells sorted from blood, obtained at week 0. This TCR came from a human donor with alopecia areata. CDR3 sequence (DNA): TGTGCCAGCAGTAGGCGGACAGTAGGTGAAAAACTGTTTTTT. The encoded protein is CASSRRTVGEKLFF.